Each of the 5 T cell receptor beta chains below was sequenced from the same sample in a study of graft-versus-host responses after intestinal transplantation. Antigens for these TCRs are unknown. The table came from immunoSEQ multiplex PCR; TCRdb's copy has only in-frame clones and leaves some out. The sample has about 90,000 clones; 85% to 95% are singletons. Sequencing was performed on unstimulated CD8+ T cells sorted from spleen or lymph node cells, taken before intestinal transplant. The origin of the receptors is a human donor who received an intestinal transplant.

The chain carries TRBV2 and TRBJ2-1; 7 bases agree with TRBD2. The germline V gene encodes CDR1 SNHLY and CDR2 FYNNEI. The CDR3 extends over 17 amino acids. The trim removed 7 bases at V and 0 bases at J, leaving 12 bases unmatched. CDR3 sequence: CASNGEGSGSSYNEQFF. The CDR3 DNA follows: TGTGCCAGCAACGGGGAGGGTAGCGGAAGCTCCTACAATGAGCAGTTCTTC.

The rearrangement links TRBV19 to TRBJ2-7; 8 bases fit TRBD1. Germline values: CDR1 LNHDA, CDR2 SQIVND (reference sequence). This CDR3 is 15 amino acids long. V trimming: 1 base; J trimming: 3 bases; junction bases outside the gene matches: 5. In DNA form, the CDR3 reads TGTGCCAGTAGTATAGCAGGGGGCTCCTTCTACGAGCAGTACTTC. It codes for CASSIAGGSFYEQYF. The variable domain in full, completed from reference TRBV19 and TRBJ2-7, reads DGGITQSPKYLFRKEGQNVTLSCEQNLNHDAMYWYRQDPGQGLRLIYYSQIVNDFQKGDIAEGYSVSREKKESFPLTVTSAQKNPTAFYLCASSIAGGSFYEQYFGPGTRLTVT.

The chain couples TRBV7-9 to TRBJ1-1; tentative D call: TRBD1 (6 bases). Germline-derived CDR1 and CDR2 are SEHNR and FQNEAQ (reference sequence). This CDR3 is 14 amino acids long. The V and J ends lost 6 bases and 1 base respectively, with 12 bases between them. CDR3 sequence reads: CASRPTGENTEAFF. The CDR3 nucleotides are TGTGCCAGCAGACCGACAGGAGAGAACACTGAAGCTTTCTTT.

The chain has TRBV4-1 and TRBJ2-1; the D gene is possibly TRBD2 (6 bases). V was clipped by 1 base and J by 6 bases, with 10 bases between them. Germline values: CDR1 MGHRA, CDR2 YSYEKL. The CDR3 contains 14 residues. Here the CDR3 reads CASSQVLGGNEQFF. The CDR3, as DNA: TGCGCCAGCAGCCAAGTCCTCGGGGGCAATGAGCAGTTCTTC.

This chain connects TRBV13 to TRBJ2-2; TRBD2 matches at 10 bases. This CDR3 region has 18 residues. Germline CDR1 reads PRHDT; CDR2 reads FYEKMQ (reference sequence). The J segment lost 0 bases and the V segment lost 5 bases, leaving 9 bases of the junction unmatched. Here the CDR3 reads CASSLGLAGATNTGELFF. CDR3 DNA sequence: TGTGCCAGCAGCCTTGGCCTAGCGGGGGCCACGAACACCGGGGAGCTGTTTTTT.